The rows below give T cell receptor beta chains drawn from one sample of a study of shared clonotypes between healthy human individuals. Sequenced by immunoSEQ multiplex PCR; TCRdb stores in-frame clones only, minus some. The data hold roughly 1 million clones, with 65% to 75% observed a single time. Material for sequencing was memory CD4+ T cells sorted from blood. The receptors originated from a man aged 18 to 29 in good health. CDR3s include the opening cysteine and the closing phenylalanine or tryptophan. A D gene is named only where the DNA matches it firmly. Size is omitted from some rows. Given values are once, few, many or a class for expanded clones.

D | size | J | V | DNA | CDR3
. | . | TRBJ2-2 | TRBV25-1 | TGTGCCAGCACTCCGGGCGGGGACACCGGGGAGCTGTTTTTT | CASTPGGDTGELFF
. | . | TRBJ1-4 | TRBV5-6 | TGTGCCAGCAGCCAAAATGAAAAACTGTTTTTT | CASSQNEKLFF
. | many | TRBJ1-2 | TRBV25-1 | TGTGCCAGCAGAGAGGGAGGGAACTATGGCTACACCTTC | CASREGGNYGYTF
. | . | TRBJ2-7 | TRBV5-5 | TGTGCCAGCAGCGGCGGGACGACCTACGAGCAGTACTTC | CASSGGTTYEQYF
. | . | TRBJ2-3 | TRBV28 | TGTGCCAGCAGTATTATCAGCACAGATACGCAGTATTTT | CASSIISTDTQYF
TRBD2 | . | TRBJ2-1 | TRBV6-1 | TGTGCCAGCAGTGAAATGTCTAGCGGGGGGGGTGAGCAGTTCTTC | CASSEMSSGGGEQFF
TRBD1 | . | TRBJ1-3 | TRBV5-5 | TGTGCCAGCAGCTCAGGGGGGTCGCGAGTGGGCGGAAACACCATATATTTT | CASSSGGSRVGGNTIYF
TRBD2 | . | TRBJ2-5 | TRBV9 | TGTGCCAGCAGCTCGACTAGCGGGGTGGGGGAGACCCAGTACTTC | CASSSTSGVGETQYF
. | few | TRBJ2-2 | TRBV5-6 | TGTGCCAGCAGCTTGCTACAGGGAGGGGCCGGGGAGCTGTTTTTT | CASSLLQGGAGELFF
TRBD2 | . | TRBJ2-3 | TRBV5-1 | TGCGCCAGCAGCGTAGGACTAGCGGGAGGGCCAGATACGCAGTATTTT | CASSVGLAGGPDTQYF
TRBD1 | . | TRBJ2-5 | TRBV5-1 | TGCGCCAGCAGTCCGGGACAGATACAAGAGACCCAGTACTTC | CASSPGQIQETQYF
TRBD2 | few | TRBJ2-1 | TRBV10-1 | TGCGCCAGCACCAAGGGAGGGTCTGGGAGCAATGAGCAGTTCTTC | CASTKGGSGSNEQFF
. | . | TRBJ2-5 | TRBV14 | TGTGCCAGCAGCCGTGGACAGAAAGGGCAAGAGACCCAGTACTTC | CASSRGQKGQETQYF
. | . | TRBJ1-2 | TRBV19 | TGTGCCAGTAGTCTCTCGTGGGAGGATGGCTACACCTTC | CASSLSWEDGYTF
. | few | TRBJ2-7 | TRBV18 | TGTGCCAGCTCACCGGCTTCTCGCGAGCAGTACTTC | CASSPASREQYF
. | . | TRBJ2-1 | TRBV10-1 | TGCGCCAGCAGTGATCGTTTTCTCGAGCGCCACAATGAGCAGTTCTTC | CASSDRFLERHNEQFF
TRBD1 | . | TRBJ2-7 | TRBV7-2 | TGTGCCAGCAGCAGGGACCGGGACAGCCTCTACGAGCAGTACTTC | CASSRDRDSLYEQYF
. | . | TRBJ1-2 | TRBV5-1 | TGCGCCAGCAGCTTGATTGGGGGCAGGGGAAGGGGCTCGGATGGCTACACCTTC | CASSLIGGRGRGSDGYTF
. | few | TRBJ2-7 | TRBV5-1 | TGCGCCAGCAGCTTGGTGGGGTCCTACGAGCAGTACTTC | CASSLVGSYEQYF
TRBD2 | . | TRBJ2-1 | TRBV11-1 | TGTGCCAGCAGCCGGGGGGAAGGTAGCGGGAGCTCCTACAATGAGCAGTTCTTC | CASSRGEGSGSSYNEQFF
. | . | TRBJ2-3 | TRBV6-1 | TGTGCCAGCAGTGCCTTAGGACTGACCAGCACAGATACGCAGTATTTT | CASSALGLTSTDTQYF
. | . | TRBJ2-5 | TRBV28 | TGTGCCAGCAGTTCGGGGACCAAGCTGGCGACCCAGTACTTC | CASSSGTKLATQYF
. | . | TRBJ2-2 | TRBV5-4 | TGTGCCAGCAGCTTTAGTAGGAATGTTGGGGCCGGGGAGCTGTTTTTT | CASSFSRNVGAGELFF
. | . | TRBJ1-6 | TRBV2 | TGTGCCACTACAAAAACCGGCTCCTATAATTCACCCCTCCACTTT | CATTKTGSYNSPLHF
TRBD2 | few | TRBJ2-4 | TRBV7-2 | TGTGCCAGCAGCTCTCAGGGCGGGGGGGACATTCAGTACTTC | CASSSQGGGDIQYF
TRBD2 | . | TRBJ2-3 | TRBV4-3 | TGCGCCAGCAGCCTGAGGACTAGCGCAGATACGCAGTATTTT | CASSLRTSADTQYF
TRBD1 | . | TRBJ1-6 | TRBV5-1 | TGCGCCAGCAGCACAACCGGACAGGGAAATTCACCCCTCCACTTT | CASSTTGQGNSPLHF
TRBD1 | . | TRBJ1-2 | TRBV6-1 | TGTGCCAGCAATGGACAGGGGGGGAGCTATGGCTACACCTTC | CASNGQGGSYGYTF
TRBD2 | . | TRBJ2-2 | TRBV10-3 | TGTGCCATCAGTGAGTCGACCTTGCGGGAGGGCACCGGGGAGCTGTTTTTT | CAISESTLREGTGELFF
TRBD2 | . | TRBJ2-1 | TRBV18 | TGTGCCAGCTCACCCCCCGTCCAGCGGGGGGTTGGTGAGCAGTTCTTC | CASSPPVQRGVGEQFF